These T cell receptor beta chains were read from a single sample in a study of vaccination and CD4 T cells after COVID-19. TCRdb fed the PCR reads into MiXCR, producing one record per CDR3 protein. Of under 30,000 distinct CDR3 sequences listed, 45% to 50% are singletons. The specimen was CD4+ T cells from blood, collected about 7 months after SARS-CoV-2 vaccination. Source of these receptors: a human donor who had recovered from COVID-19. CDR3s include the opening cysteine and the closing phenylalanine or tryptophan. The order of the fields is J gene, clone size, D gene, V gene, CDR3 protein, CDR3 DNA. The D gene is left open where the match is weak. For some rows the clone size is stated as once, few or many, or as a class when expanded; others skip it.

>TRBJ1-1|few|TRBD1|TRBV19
CASSIGGQLNTEAFF
TGTGCCAGTAGTATAGGGGGACAGCTGAACACTGAAGCTTTCTTT
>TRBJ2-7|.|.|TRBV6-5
CASSSSGLSYEQYF
TGTGCCAGCAGTTCCAGCGGGCTCTCCTACGAGCAGTACTTC
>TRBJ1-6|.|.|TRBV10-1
CASSLGDSPLHF
TGCGCCAGCAGCCTTGGTGATTCACCCCTCCACTTT
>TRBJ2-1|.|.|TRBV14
CASSQLTDYDEQFF
TGTGCCAGCAGCCAACTCACAGACTACGATGAGCAGTTCTTC
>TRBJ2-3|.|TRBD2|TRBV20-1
CSACRTSGRAGTDTQYF
TGCAGTGCTTGCAGGACTAGCGGGAGGGCCGGGACAGATACGCAGTATTTT
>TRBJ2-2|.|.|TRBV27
CASGYGGPTGELFF
TGTGCCAGCGGATACGGAGGCCCCACCGGGGAGCTGTTTTTT
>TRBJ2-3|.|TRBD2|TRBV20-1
CSARDFTSGSYDTQYF
TGCAGTGCTAGAGATTTCACTAGCGGGAGTTATGATACGCAGTATTTT
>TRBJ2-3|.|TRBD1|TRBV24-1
CATSDLHGQGAADTQYF
TGTGCCACCAGTGATTTGCATGGGCAGGGGGCTGCAGATACGCAGTATTTT
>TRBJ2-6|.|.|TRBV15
CATSRDSGANVLTF
TGTGCCACCAGCAGAGACTCTGGGGCCAACGTCCTGACTTTC
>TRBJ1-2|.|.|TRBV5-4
CASSLGGQGYGYTF
TGTGCCAGCAGCTTGGGGGGCCAGGGATACGGCTACACCTTC
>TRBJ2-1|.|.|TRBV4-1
CASSQAWAAHLPNEQFF
TGCGCCAGCAGCCAAGCTTGGGCTGCCCACCTTCCCAATGAGCAGTTCTTC
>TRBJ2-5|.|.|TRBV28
CASSQGGETQYF
TGTGCCAGCAGCCAGGGGGGAGAGACCCAGTACTTC
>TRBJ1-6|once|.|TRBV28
CASSPNSGYNSPLHF
TGTGCCAGCAGTCCAAATTCGGGCTATAATTCACCCCTCCACTTT
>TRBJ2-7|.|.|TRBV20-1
CSARDFMQTGTYEQYF
TGCAGTGCTAGAGATTTTATGCAGACTGGAACCTACGAGCAGTACTTC
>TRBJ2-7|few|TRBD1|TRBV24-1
CATSEAGTGDNEQYF
TGTGCCACCAGTGAGGCCGGGACAGGGGATAACGAGCAGTACTTC
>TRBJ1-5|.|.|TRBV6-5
CASGSRPQHF
TGTGCCAGCGGTTCGAGGCCCCAGCATTTT
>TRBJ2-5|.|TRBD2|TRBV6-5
CASSYPSGRGETQYF
TGTGCCAGCAGTTACCCGTCAGGGAGGGGAGAGACCCAGTACTTC
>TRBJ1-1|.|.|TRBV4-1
CASSLSPGAWDTEAFF
TGCGCCAGCAGCCTTTCCCCCGGAGCTTGGGACACTGAAGCTTTCTTT
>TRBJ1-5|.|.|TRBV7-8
CASSLVGGGNQPQHF
TGTGCCAGCAGCTTAGTCGGGGGGGGCAATCAGCCCCAGCATTTT
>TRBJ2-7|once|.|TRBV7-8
CASSYSGWVASSYEQYF
TGTGCCAGCAGCTATTCGGGATGGGTGGCGAGCTCCTACGAGCAGTACTTC
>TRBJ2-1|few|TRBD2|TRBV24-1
CATSDLGGEENEQFF
TGTGCCACCAGTGATTTGGGGGGGGAGGAGAATGAGCAGTTCTTC
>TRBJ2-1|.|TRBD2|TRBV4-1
CASSSTLHGRAAYNEQFF
TGCGCCAGCAGCTCCACCCTCCATGGGAGGGCCGCCTACAATGAGCAGTTCTTC
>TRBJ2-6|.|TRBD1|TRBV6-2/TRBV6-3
CASSNTGGSGANVLTF
TGTGCCAGCAGCAACACAGGGGGTTCTGGGGCCAACGTCCTGACTTTC
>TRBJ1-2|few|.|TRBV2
CASSAQVSYGYTF
TGTGCCAGCAGTGCCCAGGTTAGCTATGGCTACACCTTC
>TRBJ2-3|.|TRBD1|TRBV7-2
CASSLVGQGTDTQYF
TGTGCCAGCAGCTTAGTTGGACAGGGGACAGATACGCAGTATTTT
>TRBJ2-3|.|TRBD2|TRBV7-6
CASSPASGTPTQYF
TGTGCCAGCAGCCCCGCTAGCGGGACTCCTACGCAGTATTTT
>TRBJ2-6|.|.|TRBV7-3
CASSPTAAGANVLTF
TGTGCCAGCAGCCCTACTGCCGCTGGGGCCAACGTCCTGACTTTC
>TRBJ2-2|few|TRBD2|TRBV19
CASGTSGSNGELFF
TGTGCCAGTGGGACTAGCGGGAGTAACGGGGAGCTGTTTTTT
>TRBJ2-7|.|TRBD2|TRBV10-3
CAISDSSGRAYEQYF
TGTGCCATCAGTGATTCCAGCGGGAGGGCCTACGAGCAGTACTTC
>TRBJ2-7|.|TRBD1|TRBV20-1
CSASQQGFSYEQYF
TGCAGTGCTAGTCAACAGGGGTTCTCCTACGAGCAGTACTTC
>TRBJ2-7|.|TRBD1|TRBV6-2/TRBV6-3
CASSRGTGFEQYF
TGTGCCAGCAGCCGGGGGACAGGGTTCGAGCAGTACTTC
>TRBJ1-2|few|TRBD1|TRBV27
CASSQALGGDLGYTF
TGTGCCAGCAGTCAAGCTTTAGGGGGCGACCTTGGCTACACCTTC
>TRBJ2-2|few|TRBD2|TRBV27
CASSWRREFPGELFF
TGTGCCAGCAGTTGGCGGCGGGAGTTTCCCGGGGAGCTGTTTTTT
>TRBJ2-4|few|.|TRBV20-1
CSARDRQVLAKNIQYF
TGCAGTGCTAGAGACCGACAGGTTCTAGCCAAAAACATTCAGTACTTC
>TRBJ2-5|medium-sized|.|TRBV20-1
CSAPTRAQETQYF
TGCAGTGCCCCAACTAGGGCACAAGAGACCCAGTACTTC